Listed below are T cell receptor beta chains from one sample, sequenced in a study of T cells in Graves' hyperthyroidism and ophthalmopathy. TCRdb re-called the multiplex PCR reads through MiXCR, storing one row per CDR3 protein. The table has approximately 330,000 distinct CDR3 sequences, roughly 13% seen once; the top ten hold 30% to 40%. Specimen: blood. The receptors stem from a woman aged 35 to 49 with Graves' ophthalmopathy. Both conserved end residues are part of each CDR3. A D gene is named only where the DNA matches it firmly. Clone size, where shown, is once, few, many, or a class for clones that have expanded.

j_call,clone_size,d_call,cdr3_length,v_call,cdr3_nt,cdr3_aa
TRBJ2-5,many,TRBD2,15,TRBV9,TGTGCCAGCAGCGTAGACCTAGCGGGAGGGCGGACCCAGTACTTC,CASSVDLAGGRTQYF
TRBJ2-7,many,TRBD2,14,TRBV20-1,TGCAGTGCTAGCGGCCTAGCGGGAGCCTACGAGCAGTACTTC,CSASGLAGAYEQYF
TRBJ1-4,-,TRBD1,16,TRBV18,TGTGCCAGCTCACCACGCGGACAGGTTCATCATGAAAAACTGTTTTTT,CASSPRGQVHHEKLFF
TRBJ2-5,-,-,14,TRBV5-6,TGTGCCAGCAGCTTTGGGTCGGGACAAGAGACCCAGTACTTC,CASSFGSGQETQYF
TRBJ2-7,-,TRBD1,14,TRBV5-1,TGCGCCAGCAGCTGGGGACAGAACACCTACGAGCAGTACTTC,CASSWGQNTYEQYF
TRBJ2-7,many,TRBD2,13,TRBV11-2,TGTGCCAGCACGGATCTAGCGGGAGATCAGCAGTACTTC,CASTDLAGDQQYF
TRBJ2-7,many,TRBD2,16,TRBV28,TGTGCCAGCACCCCAGCCGAACTAGCGGGATCCTACGAGCAGTACTTC,CASTPAELAGSYEQYF
TRBJ1-1,many,TRBD1,15,TRBV7-9,TGTGCCAGCAGCGCCCAACAGGGGGCCGGCACTGAAGCTTTCTTT,CASSAQQGAGTEAFF
TRBJ2-1,many,-,12,TRBV2,TGTGCCAGCAGTGTACAGACCAATGAGCAGTTCTTC,CASSVQTNEQFF
TRBJ2-5,many,TRBD1,14,TRBV28,TGTGCCAGCAGTGCCTCCGGGACAGAAGAGACCCAGTACTTC,CASSASGTEETQYF
TRBJ2-1,many,-,16,TRBV24-1,TGTGCCACCAGTCCCTGGGGAGAATCGAAAGGGAATGAGCAGTTCTTC,CATSPWGESKGNEQFF
TRBJ2-3,many,-,13,TRBV5-1,TGCGCCAGCAGCTTGGACACAGCCGATACGCAGTATTTT,CASSLDTADTQYF
TRBJ2-5,-,TRBD2,15,TRBV20-1,TGCAGTGCTAGCCAAGCGGGGAGGTACCAAGAGACCCAGTACTTC,CSASQAGRYQETQYF
TRBJ2-3,many,TRBD2,16,TRBV27,TGTGCCAGCAGTTCACAACTAGCGGGGGACACAGATACGCAGTATTTT,CASSSQLAGDTDTQYF
TRBJ2-5,many,TRBD1,17,TRBV19,TGTGCCAGTAGTACCGGCCGCCGGGACAGGGGAAAAGAGACCCAGTACTTC,CASSTGRRDRGKETQYF
TRBJ1-1,many,-,13,TRBV5-1,TGCGCCAGCAGATGGACAGACAACACTGAAGCTTTCTTT,CASRWTDNTEAFF
TRBJ1-2,many,-,14,TRBV2,TGTGCCAGCAGGGGGGGGCAGGGAGGCTATGGCTACACCTTC,CASRGGQGGYGYTF
TRBJ2-7,few,-,14,TRBV24-1,TGTGCCACCAGTGATTCTCGGGTACTCTACGAGCAGTACTTC,CATSDSRVLYEQYF
TRBJ2-1,many,-,14,TRBV6-1,TGTGCCAGCATGGGGGGACCCACATACAATGAGCAGTTCTTC,CASMGGPTYNEQFF
TRBJ2-1,-,TRBD2,16,TRBV24-1,TGTGCCACCAGTGATTTAGGGCTAGCGGGGAGGTATGAGCAGTTCTTC,CATSDLGLAGRYEQFF
TRBJ1-2,many,-,14,TRBV3-1,TGTGCCAGCAGCCAAGACTTTGTAGGGACGGGCTACACCTTC,CASSQDFVGTGYTF
TRBJ2-1,-,-,16,TRBV7-9,TGTGCCAGCAGCACAGAAGGGACGGGCTCCTACAATGAGCAGTTCTTC,CASSTEGTGSYNEQFF
TRBJ2-5,few,-,13,TRBV10-3,TGTGCCACTGGGTACAGGGTTCAAGAGACCCAGTACTTC,CATGYRVQETQYF
TRBJ1-1,-,-,13,TRBV12-3/TRBV12-4,TGTGCCAGCAGGGAATATGCGGACACTGAAGCTTTCTTT,CASREYADTEAFF
TRBJ1-1,many,-,14,TRBV3-1,TGTGCCAGCAGCGCAGAGATCTTCAACACTGAAGCTTTCTTT,CASSAEIFNTEAFF
TRBJ2-1,many,-,13,TRBV5-1,TGCGCCAGCAGCTTATCCGTATATGCTGAGCAGTTCTTC,CASSLSVYAEQFF
TRBJ2-5,many,TRBD2,14,TRBV15,TGTGCCACCAGCAGAGGGTCGGGGGGAGAGACCCAGTACTTC,CATSRGSGGETQYF
TRBJ1-1,-,-,14,TRBV5-1,TGCGCCAGCAGCTTACAACCGAATAGGGCTGAAGCTTTCTTT,CASSLQPNRAEAFF
TRBJ1-2,many,-,15,TRBV7-2,TGTGCCAGCAGCCCTCGAATGGGGGGGCTGACGGACTACACCTTC,CASSPRMGGLTDYTF
TRBJ2-3,many,-,13,TRBV6-1,TGTGCCAGCAGTGATCGGCTTTCGGATACGCAGTATTTT,CASSDRLSDTQYF
TRBJ2-5,few,-,15,TRBV20-1,TGCAGTGCCTACGCCTCGGGCGCAACGGCAGAGACCCAGTACTTC,CSAYASGATAETQYF
TRBJ1-6,-,-,15,TRBV3-1,TGTGCCAGCAGCCGATCAAGACAGAATAATTCACCCCTCCACTTT,CASSRSRQNNSPLHF
TRBJ2-1,many,-,14,TRBV12-3/TRBV12-4,TGTGCCAGCAGTTTAAGTGCGGGATACAATGAGCAGTTCTTC,CASSLSAGYNEQFF
TRBJ1-2,many,-,14,TRBV24-1,TGTGCCACCAGTGACTCCACAGGGCCCTATGGCTACACCTTC,CATSDSTGPYGYTF
TRBJ1-5,many,-,13,TRBV2,TGTGCCAGCACTAGGGGGACGGATCAGCCCCAGCATTTT,CASTRGTDQPQHF
TRBJ1-1,many,TRBD1,15,TRBV28,TGTGCCAGCAGTAGTCCCGGGACAGGGATGACTGAAGCTTTCTTT,CASSSPGTGMTEAFF
TRBJ1-6,-,-,12,TRBV20-1,TGCAGTGCTAGACCCGATAATTCACCCCTCCACTTT,CSARPDNSPLHF
TRBJ1-5,few,-,14,TRBV20-1,TGCAGTGTTCAGGACAGACTTAGCAATCAGCCCCAGCATTTT,CSVQDRLSNQPQHF
TRBJ2-1,many,-,11,TRBV15,TGTGCCACCAGCAAGAAGAATGAGCAGTTCTTC,CATSKKNEQFF
TRBJ2-1,few,-,15,TRBV29-1,TGCAGCGTTGAAGAGAGGGGTAGATCCTACAATGAGCAGTTCTTC,CSVEERGRSYNEQFF
TRBJ2-1,many,-,11,TRBV19,TGTGCCAGACCGACGGTCAATGAGCAGTTCTTC,CARPTVNEQFF
TRBJ2-2,many,-,14,TRBV6-2/TRBV6-3,TGTGCCAGCACCAACACGTATAGCGCCGGGGAGCTGTTTTTT,CASTNTYSAGELFF
TRBJ2-7,many,-,11,TRBV6-1,TGTGCCAGCAGCCTACTAGACGAGCAGTACTTC,CASSLLDEQYF
TRBJ1-4,few,-,14,TRBV5-8,TGTGCCAGCAGCCTCCCCGGACAGCCTGAAAAACTGTTTTTT,CASSLPGQPEKLFF
TRBJ1-3,-,-,17,TRBV5-1,TGCGCCAGCAGCTTGGAGGGTACCGCCTTCTCTGGAAACACCATATATTTT,CASSLEGTAFSGNTIYF